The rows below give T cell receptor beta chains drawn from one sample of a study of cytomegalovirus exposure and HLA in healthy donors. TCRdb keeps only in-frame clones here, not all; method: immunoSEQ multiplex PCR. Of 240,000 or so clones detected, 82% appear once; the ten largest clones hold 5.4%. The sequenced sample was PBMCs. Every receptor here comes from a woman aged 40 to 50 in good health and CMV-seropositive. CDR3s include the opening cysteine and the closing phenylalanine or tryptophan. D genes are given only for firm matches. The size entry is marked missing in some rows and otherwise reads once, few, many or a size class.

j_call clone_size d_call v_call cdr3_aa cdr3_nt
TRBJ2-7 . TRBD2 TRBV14 CASSQPGLAGGTFEQYF TGTGCCAGCAGCCAACCGGGACTAGCGGGAGGCACCTTCGAGCAGTACTTC
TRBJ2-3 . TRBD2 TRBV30 CAWSPQTSGGPDTQYF TGTGCCTGGAGCCCTCAGACTAGCGGGGGCCCGGATACGCAGTATTTT
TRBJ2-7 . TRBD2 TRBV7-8 CASSSTSGRAGYEQYF TGTGCCAGCAGTTCGACTAGCGGGAGGGCCGGCTACGAGCAGTACTTC
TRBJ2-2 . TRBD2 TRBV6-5 CASSRTSPITGELFF TGTGCCAGCAGTCGGACTAGCCCAATTACCGGGGAGCTGTTTTTT
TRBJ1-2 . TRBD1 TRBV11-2 CASSLGAGGGLRGYTF TGTGCCAGCAGCTTAGGCGCAGGGGGTGGTCTTAGAGGCTACACCTTC
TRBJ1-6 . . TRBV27 CASMVTGHLLNSPLHF TGTGCCAGCATGGTGACAGGCCACTTACTAAATTCACCCCTCCACTTT
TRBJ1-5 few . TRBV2 CASFPSGMGNQPQHF TGTGCCAGCTTCCCTTCGGGAATGGGGAATCAGCCCCAGCATTTT
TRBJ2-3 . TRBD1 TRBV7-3 CASTPGQPFDTQYF TGTGCCAGCACCCCGGGACAGCCGTTCGATACGCAGTATTTT
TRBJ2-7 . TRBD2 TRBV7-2 CASTRGGSNEQYF TGTGCCAGCACCCGGGGGGGAAGTAACGAGCAGTACTTC
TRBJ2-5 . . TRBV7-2 CASSAGRETQYF TGTGCCAGCAGCGCAGGGAGGGAGACCCAGTACTTC
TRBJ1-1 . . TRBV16 CASSPWRGNTEAFF TGTGCCAGCAGCCCCTGGAGGGGGAACACTGAAGCTTTCTTT
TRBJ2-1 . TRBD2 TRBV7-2 CASSPRLAGYNEQFF TGTGCCAGCAGCCCGAGACTAGCGGGCTACAATGAGCAGTTCTTC
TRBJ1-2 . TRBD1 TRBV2 CASYDPGQGFDGYTF TGTGCCAGCTACGATCCGGGACAGGGTTTTGATGGCTACACCTTC
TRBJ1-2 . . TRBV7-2 CASSLGSGYNLYGYTF TGTGCCAGCAGCTTAGGGTCAGGGTATAATCTCTATGGCTACACCTTC
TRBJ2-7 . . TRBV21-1 CASSSYRGYSYEQYF TGTGCCAGCAGCTCCTACAGGGGATATTCCTACGAGCAGTACTTC